This paragraph reports one TCR beta chain. The treatment is: around 19 received Ad26.COV2.S at low or high dose, single or two shots; a few received placebo; per-sample allocation not given. It was on day 63 after the first vaccine or placebo injection that samples were taken. The germline gives CDR1 SGHNT, CDR2 YENEEA. The CDR3 length is 14 residues. Trimming shortened V by 5 bases and J by 4 bases, and 9 bases separated the two germline ends. Profiling relied on immunoSEQ multiplex PCR, and the TCRdb table lists in-frame clones only, not all of them. Among about 400,000 clones listed, 83% were seen once. The sample belongs to a study of Ad26.COV2.S vaccination and SARS-CoV-2 variants. Background on the study: Participants got Ad26.COV2.S intramuscularly, once or twice 56 days apart.

This receptor was identified in a person aged 18-65 years who received the Ad26.COV2.S COVID-19 vaccine or a placebo. The starting material was peripheral blood, obtained in a trial of Ad26.COV2.S vaccine versus placebo. The rearrangement links TRBV11-3 to TRBJ2-6; D gene unclear. DNA for the CDR3: TGTGCCAGCAGCCCGTTGGCCGGGGCCAACGTCCTGACTTTC. Amino acids: CASSPLAGANVLTF.